The subject of this entry is one T cell receptor (beta chain). Its antigen remains undetermined. Qualities for individual bases were not recorded, and no much larger clone is one base off. Taken from the germline V gene, the CDR1 and CDR2 loops are MDHEN and SYDVKM. V sheds 4 bases and J sheds 11 bases, leaving 14 bases between their ends. CDR3 length: 12 amino acids, cysteine to phenylalanine. Here the CDR3 DNA is all that survives: 36 bases in frame from base 1. This sample is drawn from a study of cytomegalovirus exposure and HLA in healthy donors (dated by TCRdb to about 2017). With regard to the full study: According to an earlier analysis of 550 to 700 of the donors, 150 million to 200 million T cells yielded over 100 million unique TCR beta sequences and approximately 280 Gb of sequence data. Around 330 gigabases of sequencing data and around 80 million unique TCR sequences made up an early release that covered around 640 HLA-typed donors. Of the roughly 400 genotyped donors, 65% to 90% fell in the genetic ancestry cluster associated with self-reported Caucasian donors. The study was designed to test whether signatures of past pathogen exposure could be identified by cataloging public T cell receptors. Using immunosequencing, the study profiled T cell repertoires from approximately 700 subjects and related those repertoires to cytomegalovirus serostatus. Besides the first cohort of 550 to 750 subjects, a separate validation cohort made up of 120 or so different subjects was used. The study combined high-throughput TCR immunosequencing, statistical association of individual TCRs with disease status, and machine learning to predict cytomegalovirus infection status. To study patterns of TCR occurrence, a later analysis re-analyzed previously published TCR beta repertoires from around 670 donors and added high-resolution HLA genotyping. The later analysis used no new phenotypic data to find candidate immune exposures, relying instead on TCR beta sequences and their occurrence across donors. To decide whether each TCR beta V gene segment behaved as functional or pseudogenic, an earlier analysis of 587 of the donors relied on high-throughput TCR beta sequencing. Alongside the repertoire data, information on donor age, sex, ethnicity and CMV serostatus was compiled. In a later genetic analysis, genome-wide SNP genotypes for about 65% of the roughly 700 donors were used, and that subset was treated as a discovery cohort. All discovery cohort repertoires had been generated using a single sequencing platform. Class I and class II HLA loci were covered by the typing at four-digit resolution. Typing coverage varied by locus: roughly 620-630 donors for A, B, C, DRB1 and DQB1; roughly 560 for DQA1; some 610 for DPA1; more than 450 for DPB1. Several DR-DQ haplotypes were handled as single units for association and clustering, since linkage in the cohort was strong. Among about 370 genotyped donors of the cohort, an average of around 220,000 unique TCR beta nucleotide sequences was sequenced per donor, of which 15% to 20% were non-productive.

In total, 500 to 700 healthy bone marrow donors made up the cohort. At the time of sampling, all cohort members were nominally healthy, though unrecorded immune exposures were likely present. The donor was CMV seropositive and was included in the group of approximately 300 seropositive cohort members. A peripheral blood sample was collected from each donor, and TCR beta sequencing was performed on peripheral blood mononuclear cells. The Qiagen DNeasy Blood Extraction Kit was used to extract genomic DNA from the blood cell samples. The library was prepared using the immunoSEQ multiplex PCR assay. For the multiplex PCR, a mixture combining 60 forward primers for TCR Vbeta segments and 13 reverse primers for TCR Jbeta segments was used. Amplification of the CDR3 region of rearranged TCR beta genes was performed with a multiplex PCR assay on genomic DNA. Amplified TCR beta libraries were sequenced as 87-base-pair reads on the Illumina HiSeq System. In the original analysis: A later analysis tallied 75 million to 95 million unique TCR beta chains across the roughly 610 repertoires, and around 12 million of those chains were shared by two or more donors. Raw reads were error-corrected and collapsed into unique sequences by a nearest-neighbor algorithm in which closely related sequences were merged to remove PCR and sequencing errors. V, D and J gene segments were assigned by aligning CDR3 sequences to IMGT reference sequences. Each retained sequence needed at least a six-nucleotide match to both a V gene segment and a J gene segment. Rearrangements were called productive when the CDR3 lacked stop codons and stayed in frame with V and J; all others were non-productive. Following IMGT convention, CDR3 was defined as the stretch from the second conserved V-encoded cysteine to the conserved J-encoded phenylalanine. The earlier analysis of 587 of the donors excluded sequences that lacked an unambiguous match to a single V gene segment. In an earlier analysis of several hundred of the donors, V segments were called functional above 56.7% productive rearrangements and were called segregating when the between-donor standard deviation exceeded 5%. A statistical classification framework was built to diagnose cytomegalovirus status from the catalog of TCR beta chain sequences. V and J gene assignment, in a later analysis, came from comparing TCR nucleotide sequences with IMGT/GENE-DB human TR gene sequences. The TCRdist pipeline was used in a later analysis to assign CDR3 sequences and most-parsimonious VDJ recombination scenarios. In a later analysis, each TCR beta chain was defined by its CDR3 amino acid sequence together with its V-gene family, and reads without a unique V-gene family were excluded. A later analysis removed 592 highly shared, low-generation-probability nucleotide sequences to deal with suspected cross-contamination and a sequencing artifact. In a later analysis, a clonal expansion index for each public chain was calculated from normalized within-repertoire ranks of inferred template counts. In a later analysis, generation probabilities were computed using a VDJ recombination model fitted to out-of-frame rearrangements, and the results were checked against IGoR. In a later analysis, hypergeometric tests were used to score TCR-TCR, TCR-HLA and TCR-CMV co-occurrence, with a repertoire-size bias correction applied to TCR pairs. To estimate false discovery rates, a later analysis permuted the HLA or CMV assignments 20 times. In a later analysis, co-occurring TCRs were grouped using DBSCAN, with TCRdist sequence similarity added in when clustering inside HLA-allele-positive subsets. For co-occurrence clustering, repertoires with fewer than 30,000 or more than 120,000 public chains were excluded, along with several repertoires with anomalous nucleotide sharing. This immuneACCESS table, as held by TCRdb, lists in-frame sequences with V and J called but not all clones. Of the missing ones, under half trace to an unresolved V gene in checked studies; the others have no known cause. The V and J calls and the clone size are those of that table, but D and trimming were determined from the DNA. Within this sample are around 64,000 clones, with 75% to 80% of them counted one time only. The ten largest account for 7.5% to 9% of the sample.

Study-wide findings and limitations: The authors suggested that the approach could potentially be extended to other disease states and immunological phenotypes. The earlier analysis of some 560 of the donors excluded roughly 17 rarely observed V segments, including chromosome 9 orphons, because counts were too low. A group of highly shared sequence variants was considered likely to be a technical artifact of the sequencing pipeline. In a later analysis, HLA-associated TCR beta chains showed more clonal expansion and lower generation probabilities than non-associated chains that were equally common. In a later analysis, TCR association rates were found to vary across HLA loci, with the most associated TCRs seen for DRB1 alleles and the fewest for HLA-C alleles. A further reported finding was that TCR beta sequences accurately predicted the HLA-A and HLA-B alleles for most subjects in the first cohort. When HLA alleles, especially DR and DQ, strongly co-occurred, TCR associations were difficult to assign to individual alleles. Three of the identified cytomegalovirus-associated TCR beta chains were confirmed in vitro to be specific for cytomegalovirus antigens. Presence/absence analyses assumed roughly uniform sequencing depth across donors, an assumption that may not hold. In a later genetic analysis, a missense DCLRE1C variant was associated with V-gene and J-gene trimming of TCR beta chains, and the association was replicated in an independent cohort. Specific HLA alleles were associated with around 18,000 TCR beta sequences at a false discovery rate of 0.05 in a later analysis. Because the 87-base-pair reads could not distinguish some IMGT-functional V segments, including TRBV6-2 and TRBV6-3, those segments were excluded. A total of 150 or so TCR beta chains were listed by the study as associated with cytomegalovirus. For the cohort, immune exposure information was limited to CMV serostatus. In an earlier analysis of more than 450 of the donors, most TCR beta V segments were observed in productive rearrangements about 90% or about 30% of the time, broadly matching IMGT annotations. A later analysis reported that several top co-occurrence clusters appeared linked to parvovirus B19, influenza, CMV and Epstein-Barr virus. Most CMV-associated TCR beta chains appeared to be HLA-restricted in a later analysis, and the HLA associations seemed to be driven largely by CMV exposure. The cohort was sequenced for TCR beta chains only, and without alpha or paired-chain data the features that could be detected were limited. HLA typing was unavailable for some donors at each locus, so association tests used only the typed subset. Most TCR sequences were observed very rarely across donors, whereas some public TCRs were present in many individuals. Correlated functional status among segregating V segments might reflect linkage disequilibrium, but an unknown experimental factor could not be ruled out. The classifier was reported to diagnose cytomegalovirus status with high specificity and sensitivity in both the original cohort and the validation cohort. A later genetic analysis reported fewer N-insertions in productive TCRs among donors in an Asian-associated ancestry cluster than the 666-donor mean.

The receptor comes from a man aged 18 to 30 in good health and CMV-seropositive. Recombination joined TRBV28 with TRBJ1-1, with a tentative D gene TRBD1 over 5 matching bases. Source material: PBMCs. The DNA reads as follows: TGTGCCAGCAGTTCAGAGACCCGGGGGGCTTTCTTT. It translates to CASSSETRGAFF. Extended through the reference TRBV28 and TRBJ1-1 proteins, this CDR3 yields the full variable domain: DVKVTQSSRYLVKRTGEKVFLECVQDMDHENMFWYRQDPGLGLRLIYFSYDVKMKEKGDIPEGYSVSREKKERFSLILESASTNQTSMYLCASSSETRGAFFGQGTRLTVV.